This paragraph reports one T cell receptor (beta chain). As to time point: sample taken at primary tumor resection. Sequencing covered unsorted whole RNA taken from tumor, nontumor lung or frozen PBMC. The 72 donors had untreated early-stage non-small cell lung cancer. TCRdb redid the calling of the 5' RACE reads with MiXCR, one entry per CDR3 protein. The repertoire has more than 35,000 distinct CDR3 sequences, roughly 5.5% of them found once; the top ten carry more than 25%. The entry originates in a study of spatial heterogeneity in lung cancer. For the study at large: The study observed each unique TCR and UMI combination more than ten times on average in raw reads.

Germline-derived CDR1 and CDR2 are LNHNV and YYDKDF (reference sequence). Trimming stripped 1 base from V and 4 bases from J, with 10 bases between. The CDR3 runs to 14 residues. The sample in question was PBMCs, obtained at surgery. The V call is TRBV15, the J call TRBJ1-1; tentatively, D is TRBD1 (6 bases). The TCR originated in a female donor with early-stage non-small cell lung cancer. CDR3 loop: CATSRGGAVTEAFF. CDR3 in DNA: TGTGCCACCAGCAGAGGGGGGGCGGTCACTGAAGCTTTCTTT.